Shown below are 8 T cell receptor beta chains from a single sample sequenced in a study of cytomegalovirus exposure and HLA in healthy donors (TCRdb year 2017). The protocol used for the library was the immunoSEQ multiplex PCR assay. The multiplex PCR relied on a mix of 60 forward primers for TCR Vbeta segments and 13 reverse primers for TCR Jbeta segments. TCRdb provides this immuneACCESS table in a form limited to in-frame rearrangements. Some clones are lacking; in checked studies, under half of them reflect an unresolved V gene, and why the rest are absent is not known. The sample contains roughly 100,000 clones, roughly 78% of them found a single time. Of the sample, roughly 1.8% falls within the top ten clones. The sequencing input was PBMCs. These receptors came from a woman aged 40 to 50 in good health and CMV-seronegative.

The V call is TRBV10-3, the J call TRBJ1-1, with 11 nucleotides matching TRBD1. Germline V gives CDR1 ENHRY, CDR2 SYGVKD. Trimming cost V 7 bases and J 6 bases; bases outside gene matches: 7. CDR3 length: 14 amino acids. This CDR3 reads CAIMPGQGVPEAFF. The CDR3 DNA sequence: TGTGCCATCATGCCGGGACAGGGGGTCCCTGAAGCTTTCTTT.

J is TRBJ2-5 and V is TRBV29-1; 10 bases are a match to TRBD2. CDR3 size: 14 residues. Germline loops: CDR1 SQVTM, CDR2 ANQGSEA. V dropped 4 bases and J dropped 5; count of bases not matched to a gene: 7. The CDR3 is CSVGIAGGRETQYF. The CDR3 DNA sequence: TGCAGCGTTGGGATAGCGGGAGGTAGGGAGACCCAGTACTTC.

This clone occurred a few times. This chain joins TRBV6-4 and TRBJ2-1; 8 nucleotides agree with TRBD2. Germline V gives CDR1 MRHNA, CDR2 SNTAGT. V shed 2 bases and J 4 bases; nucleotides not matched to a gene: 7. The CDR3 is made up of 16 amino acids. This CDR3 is CASSDGTSGHYNEQFF. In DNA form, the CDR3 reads TGTGCCAGCAGTGACGGCACTAGCGGCCATTACAATGAGCAGTTCTTC.

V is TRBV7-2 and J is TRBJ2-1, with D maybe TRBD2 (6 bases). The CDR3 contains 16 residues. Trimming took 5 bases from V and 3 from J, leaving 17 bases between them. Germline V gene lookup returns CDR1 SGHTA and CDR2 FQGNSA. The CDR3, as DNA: TGTGCCAGCAGCCCCACGCGGCGGGGCATCTACAATGAGCAGTTCTTC. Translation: CASSPTRRGIYNEQFF.

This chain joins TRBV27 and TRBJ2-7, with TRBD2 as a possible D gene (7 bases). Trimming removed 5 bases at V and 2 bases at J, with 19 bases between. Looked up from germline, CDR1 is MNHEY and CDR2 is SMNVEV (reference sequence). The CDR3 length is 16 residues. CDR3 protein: CASSIAAGAITYEQYF. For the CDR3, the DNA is TGTGCCAGCAGTATAGCGGCGGGGGCGATCACCTACGAGCAGTACTTC.

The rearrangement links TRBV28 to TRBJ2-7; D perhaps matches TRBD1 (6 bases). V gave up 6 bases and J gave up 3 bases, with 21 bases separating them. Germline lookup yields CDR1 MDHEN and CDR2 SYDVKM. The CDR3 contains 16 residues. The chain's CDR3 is CASSSAGAQLFYEQYF. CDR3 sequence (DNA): TGTGCCAGCAGCTCAGCAGGGGCCCAGCTATTCTACGAGCAGTACTTC.

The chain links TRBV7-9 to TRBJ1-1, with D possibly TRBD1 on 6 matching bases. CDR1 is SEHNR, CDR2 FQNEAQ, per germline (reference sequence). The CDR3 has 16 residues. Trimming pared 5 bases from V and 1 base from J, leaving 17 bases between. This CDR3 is CASSRQGTRGNTEAFF. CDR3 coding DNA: TGTGCCAGCAGCCGTCAGGGGACCAGAGGGAACACTGAAGCTTTCTTT.

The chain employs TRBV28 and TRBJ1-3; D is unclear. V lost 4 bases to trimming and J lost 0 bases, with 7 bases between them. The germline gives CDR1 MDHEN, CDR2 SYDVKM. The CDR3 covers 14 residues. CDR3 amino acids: CASSSFSSGNTIYF. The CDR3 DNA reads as TGTGCCAGCAGTTCCTTTAGCTCTGGAAACACCATATATTTT.